The clone carrying this TCR beta chain is a singleton in its sample. CDR3 length equals 18 residues. Germline V gene data show CDR1 as KGHSH and CDR2 as LQKENI. V lost 1 base to trimming and J lost 1 base; unmatched junction nucleotides: 10. TCRdb's copy holds only in-frame clones and misses some; the assay was immunoSEQ multiplex PCR. The sample contains approximately 13,000 clones, roughly 94% of which appear only once. These data originate in a study of T cell changes during pregnancy in multiple sclerosis. This chain uses TRBV18 with TRBJ2-1; 7 bases line up with TRBD2. Sequenced material: CD4+ T cells from peripheral blood mononuclear cells, taken before pregnancy. The clonotype originates from a female donor with multiple sclerosis, enrolled in a pregnancy study. The CDR3 here is CASSPLQTSQNSYNEQFF. In DNA, the CDR3 is TGTGCCAGCTCACCACTGCAGACTAGCCAAAATTCCTACAATGAGCAGTTCTTC.